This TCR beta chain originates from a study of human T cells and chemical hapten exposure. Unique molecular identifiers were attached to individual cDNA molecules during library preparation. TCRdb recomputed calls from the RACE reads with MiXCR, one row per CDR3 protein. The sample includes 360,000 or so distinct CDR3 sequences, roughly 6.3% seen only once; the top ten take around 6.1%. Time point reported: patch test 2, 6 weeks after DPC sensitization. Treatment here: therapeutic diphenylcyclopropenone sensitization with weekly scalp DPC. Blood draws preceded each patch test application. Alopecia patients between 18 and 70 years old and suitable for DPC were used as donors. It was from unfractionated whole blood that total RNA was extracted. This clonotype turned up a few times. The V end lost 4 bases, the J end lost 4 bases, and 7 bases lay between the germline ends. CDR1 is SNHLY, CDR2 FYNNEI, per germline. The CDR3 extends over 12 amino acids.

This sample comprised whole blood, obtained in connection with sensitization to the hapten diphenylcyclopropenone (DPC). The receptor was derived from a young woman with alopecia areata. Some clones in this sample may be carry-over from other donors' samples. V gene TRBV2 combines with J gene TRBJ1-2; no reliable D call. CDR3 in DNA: TGTGCCAGCAGTGTGGACGGCTATGGCTACACCTTC. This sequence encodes CASSVDGYGYTF.